The 24 T cell receptor beta chains below come from one sample, sequenced in a study of blood T cells in healthy people across ages. Then a second PCR, running roughly 6 to 12 cycles, was carried out with a sample-barcoded 5' primer and a J-beta primer mix. TCRdb fed the 5' RACE reads into MiXCR, producing one record per CDR3 protein. The data contain about 730,000 distinct CDR3 sequences, roughly 41% of them singletons. The sequenced material came from blood. These receptors were collected from a woman aged 55-70 years in good health.

This chain links TRBV28 with TRBJ1-5, with D perhaps matching TRBD1 (5 bases). From germline, CDR1 is MDHEN and CDR2 SYDVKM. The ends were cut back, 5 bases at V and 0 bases at J, with 14 bases in the middle. This CDR3 contains 16 residues. CDR3 DNA sequence: TGTGCCAGCAGTCCCCCCGGGACGGATAGCAATCAGCCCCAGCATTTT. Its translation: CASSPPGTDSNQPQHF.

This clonotype was counted a few times. The chain links TRBV20-1 to TRBJ1-2, with TRBD1 matching 7 bases. Per the germline V gene, CDR1 is DFQATT and CDR2 is SNEGSKA (reference sequence). The CDR3 contains 15 residues. The V and J ends lost 3 bases and 3 bases, in that order; junction bases with no gene match: 10. The CDR3 loop reads CSASAGGIIDYGYTF. Written as DNA, the CDR3 is TGCAGTGCTAGTGCAGGGGGGATTATCGACTATGGCTACACCTTC.

J is TRBJ2-4 and V is TRBV7-9, with 7 bases matching TRBD2. The J call is uncertain, as TRBJ2-5 better fits the DNA end. This CDR3 is 13 amino acids long. Germline values: CDR1 SEHNR, CDR2 FQNEAQ (reference sequence). In DNA, the CDR3 is TGTGCCAGCAGCTCATTGACTAGCGAGACCCAGTACTTC. Amino acid sequence: CASSSLTSETQYF.

The table lists this clonotype with a count of one. This rearrangement joins TRBV4-2 to TRBJ2-2; 9 bases agree with TRBD2. Per germline, CDR1 LGHNA and CDR2 YNFKEQ. CDR3 size: 16 residues. J was trimmed by 3 bases and V by 0 bases; bases with no gene match: 2. CDR3 in amino acids: CASSQEVAGDTGELFF. The CDR3 nucleotides are TGTGCCAGCAGCCAAGAGGTAGCGGGAGACACCGGGGAGCTGTTTTTT.

The chain recombines TRBV28 with TRBJ1-4, with D uncertain. This CDR3 region has 14 residues. Germline CDR1 is MDHEN and CDR2 is SYDVKM. V lost 5 bases and J lost 0, with 7 bases in between. The CDR3 reads CASSPLTTNEKLFF. In nucleotides, the CDR3 is TGTGCCAGCAGTCCCCTAACAACTAATGAAAAACTGTTTTTT.

CDR3: CASSPTVRNGYTF. DNA for the CDR3: TGTGCCAGCAGTCCGACAGTTCGTAATGGCTACACCTTC. The J gene is TRBJ1-2, the V gene TRBV12-3 or TRBV12-4, with a tentative D call TRBD1 (5 bases). V was pared by 5 bases and J by 6 bases, with 13 bases between. The CDR3 covers 13 residues.

The chain links TRBV3-1 to TRBJ1-2; D gene unclear. Trimming took off 0 bases at V and 7 bases at J, with 9 bases between the two ends. Germline CDR1 and CDR2: LGHDT and YNNKEL (reference sequence). This CDR3 region has 13 residues. The CDR3 DNA is TGTGCCAGCAGCCAAGACGGGTTGGGTGGCTACACCTTC. Amino acids: CASSQDGLGGYTF.

The rearrangement links TRBV3-1 to TRBJ1-6, with no clear D. CDR1 and CDR2 from the germline V gene are LGHDT and YNNKEL (reference sequence). This CDR3 has 14 amino acids. Trimming took off 1 base at V and 7 bases at J, with 8 bases between the two ends. The CDR3 is CASSQGASNSPLHF. For the CDR3, the DNA is TGTGCCAGCAGCCAAGGGGCATCGAATTCACCCCTCCACTTT. Combining the CDR3 with reference TRBV3-1 and TRBJ1-6 gives the whole variable domain DTAVSQTPKYLVTQMGNDKSIKCEQNLGHDTMYWYKQDSKKFLKIMFSYNNKELIINETVPNRFSPKSPDKAHLNLHINSLELGDSAVYFCASSQGASNSPLHFGNGTRLTVT.

This clonotype was picked up one time. A read error may account for a junction end that differs from germline. This sequence joins TRBV5-1 and TRBJ2-5; no reliable D call. The DNA end is more similar to TRBJ2-7, so the J call may be wrong. Per germline, CDR1 SGHRS and CDR2 YFSETQ. This CDR3 is 12 amino acids long. The CDR3 loop reads CASILAEGEQYF. The CDR3 DNA reads TGCGCCAGCATCTTGGCGGAAGGCGAGCAGTACTTC.

This rearrangement joins TRBV20-1 to TRBJ2-5; 7 bases match TRBD2. The J segment lost 5 bases and the V segment lost 8 bases, leaving 14 bases of the junction unmatched. Germline CDR1 and CDR2: DFQATT and SNEGSKA (reference sequence). This CDR3 comprises 14 residues. As DNA, the CDR3 is TGCAGTAGACATACACTAGCGAACAGGGAGACCCAGTACTTC. Translation: CSRHTLANRETQYF.

The gene calls are TRBV15 and TRBJ2-5; 13 bases are shared with TRBD2. Looked up from germline, CDR1 is LNHNV and CDR2 is YYDKDF (reference sequence). This CDR3 spans 17 amino acids. V shed 1 base, J shed 1 base, and the junction held 3 bases outside the gene matches. The CDR3, as DNA: TGTGCCACCAGCAGAGCACTAGCGGGGGGGCGCCAAGAGACCCAGTACTTC. The encoded protein is CATSRALAGGRQETQYF.

The gene calls are TRBV21-1 and TRBJ1-5; the table calls TRBD1, which could not be checked here. TRBV21-1 corresponds to a pseudogene. This CDR3 is built from 15 residues. CDR3 nucleotide sequence: TGTGCCAGCAGCAAAGGGGGCGCCTTTTACCAGCCCCAGCATTTT. Its translation: CASSKGGAFYQPQHF.

The gene calls are TRBV10-3 and TRBJ2-1, with TRBD2 identical over 8 bases. Germline CDR1 ENHRY, CDR2 SYGVKD. The J segment lost 8 bases and the V segment lost 2 bases, leaving 11 bases of the junction unmatched. The CDR3 consists of 16 residues. CDR3 protein: CAISERISGDAHEQFF. CDR3 in DNA: TGTGCCATCAGTGAGCGGATTAGCGGGGACGCCCATGAGCAGTTCTTC.

The rearrangement uses TRBV30 and TRBJ1-2; D is ambiguous. The CDR3 sequence is 13 residues long. CDR1 is GTSNPN and CDR2 is SVGIG in the germline V gene (reference sequence). Trimming took off 0 bases at V and 4 bases at J, with 9 bases between the two ends. The CDR3 region has the DNA TGTGCCTGGAGTGTATTGCACGGCTATGGCTACACCTTC. It is translated as CAWSVLHGYGYTF.

This rearrangement joins TRBV7-2 to TRBJ2-3, with 10 nucleotides matching TRBD1. Germline-derived CDR1 and CDR2 are SGHTA and FQGNSA. After removal of 5 bases from V and 5 bases from J, the junction contained 7 bases not matched to a gene. This CDR3 is 15 amino acids long. CDR3 DNA: TGTGCCAGCAGCCCCCGGGACAGGGGATTAGATACGCAGTATTTT. Translation gives CASSPRDRGLDTQYF.

CDR3 in DNA: TGTGCCAGCAGCGCGACCGGGACTGGCGGAGGCCGTAACAATGAGCAGTTCTTC. Translation gives CASSATGTGGGRNNEQFF. The rearrangement joins TRBV7-9 to TRBJ2-1; maybe TRBD2 (6 bases). This CDR3 has 18 amino acids. Trimming removed 5 bases at V and 5 bases at J, with 25 bases between. Germline CDR1 reads SEHNR; CDR2 reads FQNEAQ (reference sequence).

This clonotype was picked up a small number of times. The V call is TRBV10-3, the J call TRBJ1-1; 8 bases match TRBD1. V was pared by 10 bases and J by 4 bases, with 17 bases of the junction left unmatched. The length of the CDR3 is 16 residues. Germline V gives CDR1 ENHRY, CDR2 SYGVKD. The CDR3 here is CATSLGQGSLGTEAFF. The CDR3, as DNA: TGTGCCACCTCTCTCGGACAGGGATCACTCGGCACTGAAGCTTTCTTT.

The chain recombines TRBV6-2 or TRBV6-3 with TRBJ2-3; 10 nucleotides match TRBD2. CDR1 and CDR2 (germline): MNHEY, SVGEGT. The CDR3 totals 17 residues. V shed 2 bases and J 2 bases; nucleotides not matched to a gene: 7. CDR3: CASSYNGLADYTDTQYF. DNA for the CDR3: TGTGCCAGCAGTTACAACGGACTAGCGGACTACACAGATACGCAGTATTTT.

Of note for this clonotype: A single base separates this from a much larger clone, so it may be a read error. No conserved phenylalanine or tryptophan ends this CDR3, so it is likely a read error. The V and J genes are TRBV7-3 and TRBJ2-1; D is possibly TRBD2 (5 bases). Deletions cut 2 bases from V and 6 bases from J, with 8 bases between. Looked up from germline, CDR1 is SGHTA and CDR2 is FQGTGA. CDR3 size: 13 residues. The CDR3 DNA reads TGTGCCAGCAGCTTAGGAGCGGTCAATGAGCAGTTCTCC. It is translated as CASSLGAVNEQFS.

The V call is TRBV4-2, the J call TRBJ2-2; D might be TRBD1 or TRBD2, each matching 5 bases. There are 18 residues in the CDR3. The germline gives CDR1 LGHNA, CDR2 YNFKEQ. V was cut by 2 bases and J by 1 base, with 17 bases left in between. This CDR3 reads CASSQLLRGTGNTGELFF. Here the CDR3 DNA reads TGTGCCAGCAGCCAACTCCTGAGAGGGACGGGGAACACCGGGGAGCTGTTTTTT.

The chain has TRBV7-3 and TRBJ2-3, with 8 bases that match TRBD2. Trimming took 2 bases from V and 4 from J; bases not matched to a gene: 14. CDR1 and CDR2 from the germline V gene are SGHTA and FQGTGA. The CDR3 contains 18 residues. The CDR3 reads CASSLGPGSGGLADTQYF. The DNA for the CDR3 is TGTGCCAGCAGCTTAGGGCCCGGGAGCGGGGGTTTGGCAGATACGCAGTATTTT.

A single count supports this clonotype. The V call is TRBV29-1, the J call TRBJ2-5; no clear D. This CDR3 spans 12 amino acids. V lost 4 bases, J lost 1 base, and 7 bases lay in between. CDR1 and CDR2 (germline): SQVTM, ANQGSEA. Here the CDR3 DNA reads TGCAGCGTTGCCTACGGCCAAGAGACCCAGTACTTC. It encodes CSVAYGQETQYF.

The V call is TRBV20-1, the J call TRBJ1-2; a weak D match, TRBD1 (5 bases). Germline V CDR1 and CDR2: DFQATT, SNEGSKA (reference sequence). The CDR3 is made up of 15 amino acids. The germline V and J ends were trimmed by 5 bases and 4 bases, with 20 bases remaining between them. The CDR3 nucleotides are TGCAGTGCTTCAGACCCGGGGGGAGCAGCCTATGGCTACACCTTC. This gives the protein CSASDPGGAAYGYTF.

The V and J genes are TRBV6-1 and TRBJ2-3; D is possibly TRBD1 or TRBD2 (5 bases each). Germline V lookup: CDR1 MNHNS, CDR2 SASEGT. With 6 bases removed from V and 0 bases from J, the gap between germline ends came to 16 bases. The CDR3 totals 16 residues. The CDR3 sequence is CASSPLGAPSTDTQYF. DNA for the CDR3: TGTGCCAGCAGCCCCCTCGGGGCTCCGAGCACAGATACGCAGTATTTT.